A few counts support the clone carrying this T cell receptor (beta chain). Germline loops: CDR1 KGHSH, CDR2 LQKENI. The V end lost 6 bases, the J end lost 6 bases, and 17 bases lay between the germline ends. CDR3 size: 14 residues. The data stem from a study of patients and donors after allogeneic stem cell transplantation. A single record per CDR3 protein comes from TCRdb applying MiXCR to the RT-PCR reads. The table has about 200,000 distinct CDR3 sequences, roughly 38% seen once; the top ten hold around 10%. The V and J genes are TRBV18 and TRBJ1-1; D possibly corresponds to TRBD1 (5 bases). The sequence derives from a human donor who was either an allogeneic HSCT recipient or a stem cell or donor lymphocyte infusion donor (not recorded which). It is not recorded whose cells these are; they may come from a transplant donor. The sequenced sample was blood, either unsorted or a sorted T cell fraction (not recorded which). CDR3 in DNA: TGTGCCAGCTCCCCATCGACGGGGACGGCTGAAGCTTTCTTT. It is translated as CASSPSTGTAEAFF.